The entry below gives a single T cell receptor beta chain sequence along with its context. Other DNA sequences of this sample code for an identical CDR3. The V gene lost 0 bases and the J gene lost 0 bases, with 3 bases spanning the gap. Looked up from germline, CDR1 is SGDLS and CDR2 is YYNGEE. The CDR3 loop spans 14 amino acids. The sample is drawn from a study of control samples from healthy donors and cancer patients. Here immunoSEQ multiplex PCR was the method, and the copy in TCRdb shows in-frame clones only, minus some. In the table there are 150,000 to 200,000 clones, 90% of which are singletons.

What was sequenced was blood. This clonotype originated in a woman between 50 and 59 years old in good health. The genes are TRBV9 and TRBJ2-2; D unclear. The CDR3 region has the DNA TGTGCCAGCAGCGTAGCACCGAACACCGGGGAGCTGTTTTTT. Translated, it gives CASSVAPNTGELFF.